A single sample is the source of the 12 T cell receptor beta chains below, sequenced in a study of blood T cell repertoires in COVID-19. Clones were read by immunoSEQ multiplex PCR, and TCRdb kept only the in-frame ones, dropping some. Altogether approximately 300,000 clones are present, roughly 86% being singletons, with the ten largest covering 1.5% to 2%. The sequenced sample consisted of peripheral blood. These receptors were taken from a woman aged 45-65 years with acute or convalescent COVID-19.

This clone was counted ten times or more. This chain joins TRBV6-2 or TRBV6-3 and TRBJ2-3; D remains ambiguous. Germline CDR1 is MNHEY and CDR2 is SVGEGT. The CDR3 contains 12 residues. The germline V and J ends were trimmed by 1 base and 5 bases, with 4 bases remaining between them. This CDR3 is CASSYFRDTQYF. CDR3 sequence (DNA): TGTGCCAGCAGTTACTTTCGAGATACGCAGTATTTT.

The chain is built from TRBV6-6 and TRBJ1-2; D unclear. Germline V gives CDR1 MNHNY, CDR2 SVGAGI (reference sequence). There are 14 residues in the CDR3. Trimming removed 4 bases at V and 0 bases at J, with 9 bases between. The DNA for the CDR3 is TGTGCCAGCAGTTTTCGGAGGGCTAACTATGGCTACACCTTC. This gives the protein CASSFRRANYGYTF.

The chain couples TRBV18 to TRBJ1-6, with D maybe TRBD1 (5 bases). Trimming removed 3 bases from V and 7 bases from J, with 16 bases in between. Germline V gene lookup returns CDR1 KGHSH and CDR2 LQKENI. CDR3 size: 16 residues. CDR3 nucleotide sequence: TGTGCCAGCTCACCCGACAGTTTGGTGGGGAATTCACCCCTCCACTTT. Its translation is CASSPDSLVGNSPLHF.

The chain carries TRBV28 and TRBJ1-2; a weak D match, TRBD1 (5 bases). CDR3 size: 15 residues. Germline lookup yields CDR1 MDHEN and CDR2 SYDVKM. Trimming pared 5 bases from V and 0 bases from J, leaving 13 bases between. The CDR3 sequence is CASSGTSPANYGYTF. CDR3 nucleotide sequence: TGTGCCAGCAGTGGGACTTCCCCGGCTAACTATGGCTACACCTTC.

The chain joins TRBV2 to TRBJ2-7; TRBD1 agrees at 8 bases. Germline CDR1 and CDR2: SNHLY and FYNNEI. With V trimmed by 1 base and J by 2 bases, 7 bases remained unmatched. The CDR3 covers 16 residues. The CDR3 region has the DNA TGTGCCAGCAGTGAAGAGTTTGGGACAGGTACCTACGAGCAGTACTTC. Its protein product is CASSEEFGTGTYEQYF.

The CDR3 bases are TGTGCCAGCAGCCCGAGGTTTGAGGCGGGGCACTACGAGCAGTACTTC. Its translation: CASSPRFEAGHYEQYF. The chain couples TRBV5-4 to TRBJ2-7; D might be TRBD2 (6 bases). V lost 4 bases and J 3 bases, leaving 20 bases between the germline ends. CDR1 SGHNT and CDR2 YYREEE come from the germline V gene (reference sequence). The CDR3 consists of 16 residues.

This rearrangement joins TRBV5-1 to TRBJ2-3; the match to TRBD2 covers 9 bases. J gave up 0 bases and V 4 bases, and 9 bases lay outside the gene matches. CDR3 length equals 17 residues. Looked up from germline, CDR1 is SGHRS and CDR2 is YFSETQ. The CDR3 coding sequence is TGCGCCAGCAGCATCGAACTAGCGGGTCCCAGCACAGATACGCAGTATTTT. Protein: CASSIELAGPSTDTQYF.

This sequence joins TRBV15 and TRBJ2-5; 11 nucleotides align to TRBD2. The CDR3 is made up of 17 amino acids. The germline V gene encodes CDR1 LNHNV and CDR2 YYDKDF (reference sequence). V shed 5 bases, J shed 2 bases, and the junction held 10 bases outside the gene matches. In DNA, the CDR3 is TGTGCCACCAGCGGACCACGACTAGCGGGATTTCAAGAGACCCAGTACTTC. Its translation: CATSGPRLAGFQETQYF.

The rearrangement joins TRBV19 to TRBJ2-7, with D unclear. Between the trimmed V and J ends, which lost 7 bases and 0 bases, there was a span of 13 bases. The V gene's germline CDR1 is LNHDA and CDR2 SQIVND (reference sequence). The CDR3 runs 14 residues. The chain's CDR3 is CASTPQSNSYEQYF. The CDR3 nucleotides are TGTGCCAGTACCCCACAGAGCAACTCCTACGAGCAGTACTTC.

The chain carries TRBV7-8 and TRBJ1-2; the match to TRBD1 covers 7 bases. This CDR3 is built from 17 residues. The ends lost 6 bases at V and 2 bases at J; junction bases unmatched: 15. Germline V gene data show CDR1 as SGHVS and CDR2 as FQNEAQ. The CDR3 protein is CASSPDTRDSTNYGYTF. The CDR3 DNA reads as TGTGCCAGCAGTCCCGACACCCGGGACAGTACGAACTATGGCTACACCTTC.

The chain has TRBV19 and TRBJ2-1, with D perhaps matching TRBD2 (5 bases). Trimming removed 8 bases at V and 5 bases at J, with 16 bases between. Per the germline V gene, CDR1 is LNHDA and CDR2 is SQIVND (reference sequence). CDR3 length: 14 residues. In nucleotides, the CDR3 is TGTGCCAGTTTAGGACCTCCGAGGGACAATGAGCAGTTCTTC. It yields the protein CASLGPPRDNEQFF.

The rearrangement uses TRBV6-1 and TRBJ1-2, with TRBD1 identical over 7 bases. The V gene's germline CDR1 is MNHNS and CDR2 SASEGT. CDR3 size: 15 residues. The J segment lost 4 bases and the V segment lost 0 bases, leaving 5 bases of the junction unmatched. Here the CDR3 reads CASSEATGLLYGYTF. The CDR3 DNA sequence: TGTGCCAGCAGTGAAGCGACAGGGCTGCTCTATGGCTACACCTTC.